The 7 T cell receptor beta chains below were found in one sample sequenced in a study of graft-versus-host responses after intestinal transplantation. This table comes from immunoSEQ multiplex PCR, and its TCRdb copy is limited to in-frame clones, with some not included. The data contain approximately 8,200 clones, about 97% of them singletons. The material was PBMCs, obtained 23 days after intestinal transplant. These receptors were collected from a human patient who received an intestinal transplant, so some T cells may come from the graft donor.

The rearrangement joins TRBV21-1 to TRBJ2-3; TRBD1, the D gene given by the table, was not confirmed from the DNA. TRBV21-1 is labeled a pseudogene. The CDR3 loop spans 21 amino acids. This CDR3 reads CASSKVSTPGGTALGSDTQYF. The CDR3, as DNA: TGTGCCAGCAGCAAAGTCTCCACCCCCGGCGGGACAGCCCTGGGGTCAGATACGCAGTATTTT.

The chain joins TRBV18 to TRBJ2-7; no reliable D call. Germline V gene lookup returns CDR1 KGHSH and CDR2 LQKENI. V was trimmed by 3 bases and J by 6 bases, leaving 3 bases between them. CDR3 length: 10 amino acids. CDR3 loop: CASSPGEQYF. The CDR3 nucleotides are TGTGCCAGCTCACCTGGCGAGCAGTACTTC.

The chain links TRBV27 to TRBJ2-7, with D maybe TRBD2 (5 bases). This CDR3 is built from 15 residues. The V end lost 1 base, the J end lost 2 bases, and 12 bases lay between the germline ends. Germline V gene sequence: CDR1 MNHEY, CDR2 SMNVEV (reference sequence). The CDR3 spells CASSLFPGIPYEQYF. The CDR3 DNA follows: TGTGCCAGCAGTTTATTCCCGGGGATCCCCTACGAGCAGTACTTC.

The V call is TRBV6-5, the J call TRBJ2-7; 11 bases match TRBD2. In germline, CDR1 is MNHEY, CDR2 SVGAGI. V lost 3 bases, J lost 3 bases, and 1 base stayed unmatched. The CDR3 has 14 amino acids. This CDR3 is CASSYSGRDYEQYF. The CDR3 DNA is TGTGCCAGCAGTTATAGCGGGAGGGACTACGAGCAGTACTTC.

The chain uses TRBV4-1 and TRBJ1-3; possible D gene TRBD1, 6 bases. The CDR3 runs 14 residues. The V end was cut by 1 base, the J end by 6 bases, with 10 bases between. CDR1 and CDR2 (germline): MGHRA, YSYEKL. Here the CDR3 DNA reads TGCGCCAGCAGCCAAGTACAGGGAGAAAACACCATATATTTT. The encoded protein is CASSQVQGENTIYF.

The chain uses TRBV21-1 and TRBJ2-3; TRBD2 is the table's D call and was not checked against the DNA. TRBV21-1 corresponds to a pseudogene. This CDR3 contains 19 residues. CDR3 nucleotides: TGTGCCAGCAGCAAAGCGATCCCCATCCTAGCGGGCAGGCCAGATACGCAGTATTTT. Protein product: CASSKAIPILAGRPDTQYF.

The V gene is TRBV28, the J gene TRBJ1-2, with TRBD1 matching over 8 bases. This CDR3 region has 12 residues. Germline values: CDR1 MDHEN, CDR2 SYDVKM. Trimming at V came to 6 bases and at J to 13 bases, leaving 10 bases not matched to a gene. Here the CDR3 DNA reads TGTGCCAGCAGCCCGACAGGGGCGTTTCCCACCTTC. This translates into CASSPTGAFPTF.